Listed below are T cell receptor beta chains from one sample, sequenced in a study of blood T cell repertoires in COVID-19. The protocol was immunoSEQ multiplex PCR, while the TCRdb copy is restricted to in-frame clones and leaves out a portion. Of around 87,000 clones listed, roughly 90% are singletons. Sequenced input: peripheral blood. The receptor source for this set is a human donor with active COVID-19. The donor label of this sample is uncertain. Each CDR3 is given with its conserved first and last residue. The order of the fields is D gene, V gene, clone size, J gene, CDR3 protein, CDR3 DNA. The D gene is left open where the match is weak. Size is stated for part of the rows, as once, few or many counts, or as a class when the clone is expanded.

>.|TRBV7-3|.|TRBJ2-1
CASSAGRYNEQFF
TGTGCCAGCAGCGCGGGACGTTACAATGAGCAGTTCTTC
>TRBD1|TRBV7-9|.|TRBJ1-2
CASSRGSGDSTNYGYTF
TGTGCCAGCAGCCGAGGGTCTGGGGACAGCACTAACTATGGCTACACCTTC
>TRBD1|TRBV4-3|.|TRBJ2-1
CASSRDSYNEQFF
TGCGCCAGCAGCCGGGACAGCTACAATGAGCAGTTCTTC
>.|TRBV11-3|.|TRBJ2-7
CASSLDHSGEQYF
TGTGCCAGCAGCTTAGATCACTCGGGGGAGCAGTACTTC
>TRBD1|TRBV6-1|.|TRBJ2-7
CASSEALGDRGTYEQYF
TGTGCCAGCAGTGAAGCCCTGGGGGACAGGGGCACCTACGAGCAGTACTTC
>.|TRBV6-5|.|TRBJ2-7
CASSYTSEAYEQYF
TGTGCCAGCAGTTACACCTCAGAAGCCTACGAGCAGTACTTC
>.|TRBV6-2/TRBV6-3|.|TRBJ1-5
CASSYSNPAVQPQHF
TGTGCCAGCAGTTACTCGAATCCAGCGGTTCAGCCCCAGCATTTT
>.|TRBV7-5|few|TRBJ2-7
CARSLWGEYEQYF
TGTGCCAGAAGCTTATGGGGAGAGTACGAGCAGTACTTC
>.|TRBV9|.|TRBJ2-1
CASSLRLVAGNEQFF
TGTGCCAGCAGCCTCCGTTTGGTAGCAGGGAATGAGCAGTTCTTC
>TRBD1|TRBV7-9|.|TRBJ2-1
CASRLDRASNEQFF
TGTGCCAGCAGATTGGACAGGGCGAGCAATGAGCAGTTCTTC
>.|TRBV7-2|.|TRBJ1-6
CASSSGRNSPLHF
TGTGCCAGCAGCTCCGGGAGGAATTCACCCCTCCACTTT
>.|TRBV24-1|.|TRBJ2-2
CATSSGVTGELFF
TGTGCCACCAGTTCAGGGGTCACCGGGGAGCTGTTTTTT
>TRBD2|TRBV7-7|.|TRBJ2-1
CASSLTSGGGGNEQFF
TGTGCTAGCAGCTTAACTAGCGGGGGTGGGGGTAATGAGCAGTTCTTC
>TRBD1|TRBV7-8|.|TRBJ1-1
CASKWADRDTEAFF
TGTGCCAGCAAATGGGCAGACAGGGACACTGAAGCTTTCTTT
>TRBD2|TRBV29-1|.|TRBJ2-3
CSVDGAGVTQYF
TGCAGCGTTGATGGTGCGGGGGTTACGCAGTATTTT
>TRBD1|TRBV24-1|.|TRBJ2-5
CATSDVKGTGKETQYF
TGTGCCACCAGTGATGTAAAAGGGACAGGGAAAGAGACCCAGTACTTC
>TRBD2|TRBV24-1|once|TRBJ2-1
CATSDRSGKYNEQFF
TGTGCCACCAGTGACCGAAGCGGGAAATACAATGAGCAGTTCTTC
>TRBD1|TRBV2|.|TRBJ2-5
CASRLGQGIGTQYF
TGTGCCAGCAGGCTGGGACAGGGGATCGGGACCCAGTACTTC
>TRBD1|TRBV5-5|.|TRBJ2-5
CASSRTGQETQYF
TGTGCCAGCAGCCGGACAGGGCAAGAGACCCAGTACTTC
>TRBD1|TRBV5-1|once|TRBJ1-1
CASSRGRGTEAFF
TGCGCCAGCAGCAGGGGGCGCGGCACTGAAGCTTTCTTT
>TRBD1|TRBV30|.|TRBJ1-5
CAWSYGTGGQPQHF
TGTGCCTGGAGTTATGGGACAGGGGGTCAGCCCCAGCATTTT
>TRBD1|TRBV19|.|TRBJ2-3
CASSKGQGPSTDTQYF
TGTGCCAGTAGTAAGGGACAGGGGCCAAGCACAGATACGCAGTATTTT
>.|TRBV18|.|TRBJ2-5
CASSPMYGGQETQYF
TGTGCCAGCTCACCGATGTACGGGGGACAAGAGACCCAGTACTTC
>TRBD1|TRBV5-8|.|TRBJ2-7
CASSYPGTGTYEQYF
TGTGCCAGCAGCTACCCCGGGACAGGCACCTACGAGCAGTACTTC
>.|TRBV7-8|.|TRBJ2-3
CASSLDLEWPPTDTQYF
TGTGCCAGCAGCTTAGATTTGGAGTGGCCACCCACAGATACGCAGTATTTT
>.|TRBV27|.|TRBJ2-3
CASSSRGDTDTQYF
TGTGCCAGCAGTTCCCGCGGGGACACAGATACGCAGTATTTT
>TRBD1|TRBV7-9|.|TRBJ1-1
CASSPRDRLAGTEAFF
TGTGCCAGCAGCCCCCGGGACAGGCTAGCAGGCACTGAAGCTTTCTTT
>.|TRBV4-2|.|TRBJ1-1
CASSQVTGTEAFF
TGTGCCAGCAGCCAAGTTACCGGCACTGAAGCTTTCTTT
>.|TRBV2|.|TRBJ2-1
CASSGTGLQFF
TGTGCCAGCAGTGGAACAGGGCTGCAGTTCTTC
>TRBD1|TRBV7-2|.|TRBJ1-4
CASSRRDSEKLFF
TGTGCCAGCAGCCGCAGGGACAGCGAAAAACTGTTTTTT
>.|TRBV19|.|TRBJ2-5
CASRDFQETQYF
TGTGCCAGCCGGGACTTCCAAGAGACCCAGTACTTC